The 19 T cell receptor beta chains presented below share a single source sample, sequenced in a study of CD8 T cells in Susac syndrome. RNA in amounts of roughly 0.5 to 1 ug was reverse transcribed with random hexamers. Each CDR3 protein gets one entry after TCRdb re-called the immunoSEQ multiplex PCR reads with MiXCR. The table has 190,000 or so distinct CDR3 sequences, nearly 95% seen once. Sample: CD4+ T cells from PBMCs. All receptors derive from a human donor with multiple sclerosis.

The V and J genes are TRBV20-1 and TRBJ1-1; D unresolved. The germline CDR1 and CDR2 sequences are DFQATT and SNEGSKA (reference sequence). The V and J ends lost 3 bases and 2 bases respectively, with 10 bases between them. The CDR3 spans 13 residues. CDR3 coding DNA: TGCAGTGCTAGTCGAGGGTTTAACACTGAAGCTTTCTTT. Amino acid sequence: CSASRGFNTEAFF.

This sequence joins TRBV29-1 and TRBJ2-7, with 11 bases that match TRBD1. The CDR3 covers 12 residues. Germline CDR1 and CDR2: SQVTM and ANQGSEA. Here the CDR3 reads CSARTGGYEQYF. The CDR3 DNA reads as TGCAGTGCCCGGACAGGGGGCTATGAGCAGTACTTC.

The CDR3 loop reads CAWSVLMSYGYTF. The CDR3 DNA reads as TGTGCCTGGAGTGTACTGATGAGCTATGGCTACACCTTC. The rearrangement joins TRBV30 to TRBJ1-2, with D unclear. Trimming left V 0 bases short and J 4 bases short, with 9 bases between. Germline lookup yields CDR1 GTSNPN and CDR2 SVGIG (reference sequence). This CDR3 spans 13 amino acids.

Only one count was recorded for this clonotype. This chain links TRBV5-4 with TRBJ2-1; weak D call: TRBD2 (6 bases). The CDR3 has 18 residues. V was cut by 3 bases and J by 0 bases, with 19 bases left in between. Germline CDR1 SGHNT, CDR2 YYREEE (reference sequence). This CDR3 reads CASSSRRAGRSSYNEQFF. The CDR3 DNA sequence: TGTGCCAGCAGCTCTCGTCGGGCAGGGAGGAGCTCCTACAATGAGCAGTTCTTC.

The chain carries TRBV5-8 and TRBJ2-7; perhaps TRBD1 as D (6 bases). V was pared by 4 bases and J by 2 bases, with 19 bases between. Germline V gene sequence: CDR1 SGHTS, CDR2 YDEGEE. This CDR3 has 16 residues. The CDR3 loop reads CASSPGRAGVTYEQYF. The CDR3 DNA sequence: TGTGCCAGCAGCCCTGGTAGGGCAGGGGTTACCTACGAGCAGTACTTC.

The V and J genes are TRBV11-1 and TRBJ2-3; 7 nucleotides line up with TRBD2. Germline V gene lookup returns CDR1 SGHAT and CDR2 FQDESV (reference sequence). This CDR3 comprises 17 residues. The trim removed 2 bases at V and 2 bases at J, leaving 10 bases unmatched. The CDR3 loop is CASSLNGGNLITDTQYF. CDR3 DNA sequence: TGTGCCAGCAGCTTAAACGGGGGGAATCTTATCACAGATACGCAGTATTTT.

The V gene is TRBV6-1, the J gene TRBJ1-6, with D hard to call. CDR3 length: 14 amino acids. With 5 bases removed from V and 7 bases from J, the gap between germline ends came to 12 bases. Germline CDR1 reads MNHNS; CDR2 reads SASEGT. The DNA of the CDR3 is TGTGCCAGCAGTTATCGGGAGAGGAATTCACCCCTCCACTTT. This gives the protein CASSYRERNSPLHF.

The V and J genes are TRBV7-3 and TRBJ1-1; no clear D gene. The V end lost 0 bases, the J end lost 1 base, and 3 bases lay between the germline ends. This CDR3 contains 13 residues. Germline assignment: CDR1 SGHTA and CDR2 FQGTGA. CDR3 bases: TGTGCCAGCAGCTTAACATCGAACACTGAAGCTTTCTTT. It yields the protein CASSLTSNTEAFF.

The chain combines TRBV18 with TRBJ2-7; TRBD2 agrees at 9 bases. Germline V gene lookup returns CDR1 KGHSH and CDR2 LQKENI. With V trimmed by 3 bases and J by 0 bases, 3 bases remained unmatched. The CDR3 runs to 15 residues. CDR3: CASSPGLASSYEQYF. The CDR3 DNA follows: TGTGCCAGCTCACCGGGACTAGCCAGCTCCTACGAGCAGTACTTC.

The rearrangement joins TRBV30 to TRBJ2-7; no firm D call. Trimming took off 8 bases at V and 5 bases at J, with 13 bases between the two ends. CDR3 length equals 11 residues. Germline V gene data show CDR1 as GTSNPN and CDR2 as SVGIG (reference sequence). The CDR3 sequence: CAIRTVDEQYF. The CDR3 region has the DNA TGTGCCATTCGGACCGTCGACGAGCAGTACTTC.

V usage is TRBV4-1 and J usage is TRBJ1-2; TRBD1 agrees at 9 bases. The CDR3 runs 15 residues. The V segment lost 6 bases and the J segment 7 bases; nucleotides outside the gene matches: 12. Per the germline V gene, CDR1 is MGHRA and CDR2 is YSYEKL. CDR3 sequence (DNA): TGCGCCAGCAGGCATGCCGGGACAGGGCGCGGTGGCTACACCTTC. It translates to CASRHAGTGRGGYTF.

The gene calls are TRBV12-5 and TRBJ2-3; tentatively, D is TRBD2 (6 bases). CDR3 size: 14 residues. Trimming cost V 6 bases and J 2 bases, with 12 bases left between them. Germline assignment: CDR1 LGHNT and CDR2 FRNRAP. The CDR3 loop is CASGPGGTTDTQYF. CDR3 sequence (DNA): TGTGCTAGTGGGCCCGGCGGGACCACAGATACGCAGTATTTT.

V usage is TRBV24-1 and J usage is TRBJ2-3, with D uncertain. The V and J ends lost 9 bases and 2 bases respectively, with 11 bases between them. The CDR3 runs to 13 residues. CDR1 is KGHDR and CDR2 is SFDVKD in the germline V gene. DNA for the CDR3: TGTGCCACCCGGACCGTATCCACAGATACGCAGTATTTT. Translation gives CATRTVSTDTQYF.

This chain joins TRBV20-1 and TRBJ1-4, with D unresolved. V was trimmed by 3 bases and J by 5 bases, leaving 4 bases between them. The CDR3 has 11 residues. Looked up from germline, CDR1 is DFQATT and CDR2 is SNEGSKA (reference sequence). The chain's CDR3 is CSASQNEKLFF. The CDR3 DNA sequence: TGCAGTGCTAGTCAAAATGAAAAACTGTTTTTT.

The chain recombines TRBV29-1 with TRBJ2-2; D not certain. The CDR3 contains 14 residues. The V end was cut by 4 bases, the J end by 2 bases, with 11 bases between. CDR1 and CDR2 (germline): SQVTM, ANQGSEA. The CDR3 DNA reads as TGCAGCGTTGTCGTGCAGTTTAACACCGGGGAGCTGTTTTTT. Translation gives CSVVVQFNTGELFF.

The rearrangement uses TRBV9 and TRBJ2-2, with 10 positions matching TRBD2. CDR1 and CDR2 from the germline V gene are SGDLS and YYNGEE. Trimming at V came to 0 bases and at J to 6 bases, leaving 8 bases not matched to a gene. The CDR3 loop spans 17 amino acids. The CDR3 coding sequence is TGTGCCAGCAGCGTAGGTGGCCTAGCGGGGGTTGCCGGGGAGCTGTTTTTT. Protein: CASSVGGLAGVAGELFF. The complete variable domain, with remaining parts taken from reference TRBV9 and TRBJ2-2, reads DSGVTQTPKHLITATGQRVTLRCSPRSGDLSVYWYQQSLDQGLQFLIQYYNGEERAKGNILERFSAQQFPDLHSELNLSSLELGDSALYFCASSVGGLAGVAGELFFGEGSRLTVL.

The V and J genes are TRBV15 and TRBJ2-3; D unresolved. V was trimmed by 0 bases and J by 4 bases, leaving 5 bases between them. The CDR3 sequence is 13 residues long. CDR1 is LNHNV, CDR2 YYDKDF, per germline (reference sequence). The CDR3 nucleotides read TGTGCCACCAGCAGAGAAGGTTCAGATACGCAGTATTTT. Amino acids: CATSREGSDTQYF.

The chain couples TRBV12-3 or TRBV12-4 to TRBJ2-3; a weak D match, TRBD2 (5 bases). The V end was cut by 7 bases, the J end by 6 bases, with 17 bases between. This CDR3 is 14 amino acids long. The CDR3 nucleotides are TGTGCCAGCAAACCGGGGAGTGTAAGGGATACGCAGTATTTT. It yields the protein CASKPGSVRDTQYF.

With regard to this clonotype: The junction shows a germline mismatch at one end, possibly a read error. The chain employs TRBV30 and TRBJ2-3; 9 bases are a match to TRBD1. Looked up from germline, CDR1 is GTSNPN and CDR2 is SVGIG (reference sequence). The CDR3 sequence is 15 residues long. The CDR3 bases are TGTGCCTGGAGTCCTGGGGGACAGGGTACAGGTACGCAGTATTTT. Translated: CAWSPGGQGTGTQYF. Using reference TRBV30 and TRBJ2-3 for the parts outside the CDR3, the full variable domain is SQTIHQWPATLVQPVGSPLSLECTVEGTSNPNLYWYRQAAGRGLQLLFYSVGIGQISSEVPQNLSASRPQDRQFILSSKKLLLSDSGFYLCAWSPGGQGTGTQYFGPGTRLTVL.